The next 11 T cell receptor beta chains were all read from a single sample in a study of human versus mouse CDR3 diversity and MHC coevolution. TCRdb's table, derived via immunoSEQ multiplex PCR, lists solely in-frame clones and lacks some. Altogether about 81,000 clones are present, roughly 95% being singletons, with the ten largest covering 1.1% to 1.5%. The sequenced sample consisted of naive CD4+ T cells from blood. As for subset: CD45RO-negative CD62L-positive naive CD4 T cells. These receptors were obtained from a person aged 25 to 69 in good health.

The genes are TRBV27 and TRBJ2-7; 7 bases align to TRBD1. The germline V gene encodes CDR1 MNHEY and CDR2 SMNVEV (reference sequence). Losses at the gene ends were 8 bases for V and 2 bases for J; bases not matched to a gene: 12. CDR3 length: 15 residues. CDR3 loop: CASSYLGTEPYEQYF. In nucleotides, the CDR3 is TGTGCCAGCTCATATCTAGGGACAGAACCCTACGAGCAGTACTTC.

This CDR3 is CASSLTGFREQYF. The DNA for the CDR3 is TGTGCCAGCAGCTTAACAGGGTTCCGGGAGCAGTACTTC. The chain is built from TRBV5-8 and TRBJ2-7; D possibly corresponds to TRBD1 (6 bases). Germline lookup yields CDR1 SGHTS and CDR2 YDEGEE. V lost 2 bases, J lost 7 bases, and 13 bases lay in between. The CDR3 has 13 amino acids.

The chain combines TRBV18 with TRBJ2-1; 11 bases match TRBD2. This CDR3 is built from 16 residues. V shed 3 bases, J shed 3 bases, and the junction held 4 bases outside the gene matches. Germline CDR1 and CDR2: KGHSH and LQKENI. The CDR3 reads CASSPLAGGLYNEQFF. The CDR3 region has the DNA TGTGCCAGCTCACCTTTAGCGGGAGGGCTCTACAATGAGCAGTTCTTC.

The V and J genes are TRBV18 and TRBJ2-3; the match to TRBD2 covers 9 bases. Trimming at V came to 2 bases and at J to 1 base, leaving 13 bases not matched to a gene. CDR1 is KGHSH, CDR2 LQKENI, per germline. CDR3 length: 19 amino acids. The CDR3 loop is CASSPRSLAGNGGTDTQYF. The CDR3 nucleotides read TGTGCCAGCTCACCAAGAAGCCTAGCGGGAAATGGTGGCACAGATACGCAGTATTTT.

The chain recombines TRBV7-2 with TRBJ2-7; D is perhaps TRBD1 (6 bases). Deletions cut 3 bases from V and 1 base from J, with 7 bases between. The CDR3 extends over 13 amino acids. The germline V gene encodes CDR1 SGHTA and CDR2 FQGNSA. This CDR3 is CASSFGQSYEQYF. The CDR3 DNA is TGTGCCAGCAGCTTCGGACAGTCCTACGAGCAGTACTTC.

The rearrangement uses TRBV7-2 and TRBJ2-7; 9 nucleotides agree with TRBD1. V was pared by 7 bases and J by 4 bases, with 8 bases of the junction left unmatched. From germline, CDR1 is SGHTA and CDR2 FQGNSA. The CDR3 runs to 14 residues. The CDR3 sequence is CASTRQGGLYEQYF. The CDR3 DNA reads as TGTGCCAGCACCCGACAGGGGGGTTTATACGAGCAGTACTTC.

In DNA, the CDR3 is TGTGCCAGCACCCCAGGGGGGTGGTCCTACGAGCAGTACTTC. Residues: CASTPGGWSYEQYF. The V and J genes are TRBV7-9 and TRBJ2-7; a weak D match, TRBD1 (7 bases). CDR3 length equals 14 residues. V was pared by 7 bases and J by 1 base, with 14 bases between. Germline V lookup: CDR1 SEHNR, CDR2 FQNEAQ (reference sequence).

The chain is built from TRBV19 and TRBJ1-1, with TRBD1 as a possible D gene (6 bases). The CDR3 covers 15 residues. Germline V CDR1 and CDR2: LNHDA, SQIVND (reference sequence). Trimming pared 8 bases from V and 1 base from J, leaving 17 bases between. Here the CDR3 DNA reads TGTGCCAGTTCTCAGCCGGGACAATGGAACACTGAAGCTTTCTTT. Its protein product is CASSQPGQWNTEAFF.

V and J are TRBV11-1 and TRBJ1-1, with D tentatively TRBD1 (5 bases). CDR3 size: 13 residues. CDR1 SGHAT and CDR2 FQDESV come from the germline V gene (reference sequence). V lost 5 bases and J 5 bases, leaving 12 bases between the germline ends. The CDR3 DNA sequence: TGTGCCAGCAGCCCCAGGGATAGGACTGAAGCTTTCTTT. It specifies CASSPRDRTEAFF.

The chain couples TRBV7-8 to TRBJ2-7, with 7 bases fitting TRBD2. The CDR3 is 14 residues long. In germline, CDR1 is SGHVS, CDR2 FQNEAQ. V shed 2 bases and J 1 base; nucleotides not matched to a gene: 2. CDR3: CASSLQAGSYEQYF. In DNA form, the CDR3 reads TGTGCCAGCAGCTTACAAGCGGGGTCCTACGAGCAGTACTTC.

This sequence joins TRBV18 and TRBJ1-2; D uncertain. The CDR3 sequence is 13 residues long. Germline CDR1 reads KGHSH; CDR2 reads LQKENI. The V end was cut by 1 base, the J end by 8 bases, with 11 bases between. CDR3 sequence reads: CASSPRTGEGYTF. Here the CDR3 DNA reads TGTGCCAGCTCACCACGAACCGGTGAAGGCTACACCTTC.